What follows are 30 T cell receptor beta chains derived from one specimen sequenced in a study of a mutant IDH1 vaccine in newly diagnosed glioma. Time point denoted: week 11, during vaccination. Vaccine doses each comprised 300 ug of mutant IDH1 20-mer peptide, with topical imiquimod. This table comes from immunoSEQ multiplex PCR, and its TCRdb copy is limited to in-frame clones, with some not included. The repertoire holds tens of thousands of clones, with approximately 80% as singletons. Antigen specificity for these receptors is unknown. Material: PBMCs, obtained from a glioma patient whose treatment included an IDH1 peptide vaccine. The source of these receptors is a woman under 30 with glioma.

V gene TRBV29-1 combines with J gene TRBJ2-3; 13 nucleotides line up with TRBD2. CDR1 is SQVTM and CDR2 is ANQGSEA in the germline V gene. The length of the CDR3 is 16 residues. With V trimmed by 7 bases and J by 2 bases, 9 bases remained unmatched. Here the CDR3 reads CSGNGLAGEVTDTQYF. The CDR3, as DNA: TGCAGCGGGAATGGACTAGCGGGAGAGGTCACAGATACGCAGTATTTT.

This clone was counted a few times. The CDR3 coding sequence is TGTGCCAGCAGTTTATTCTCTGGGGGGCTGTACGAGCAGTACTTC. Translation gives CASSLFSGGLYEQYF. This chain connects TRBV28 to TRBJ2-7; D tentatively reads TRBD1 or TRBD2 (6 bases each). V was trimmed by 1 base and J by 4 bases, leaving 14 bases between them. From germline, CDR1 is MDHEN and CDR2 SYDVKM. CDR3 size: 15 residues.

The chain couples TRBV19 to TRBJ1-5, with D possibly being TRBD1 (6 bases). The ends were cut back, 6 bases at V and 0 bases at J, with 12 bases in the middle. The CDR3 contains 15 residues. Germline-derived CDR1 and CDR2 are LNHDA and SQIVND (reference sequence). CDR3 coding DNA: TGTGCCAGTAGCCCCGAGACAGGTAGCAATCAGCCCCAGCATTTT. Protein: CASSPETGSNQPQHF.

This chain's CDR3 is CAISEGAGSAQYF. The CDR3 DNA reads TGTGCCATCAGTGAAGGTGCGGGGAGCGCGCAGTATTTT. The J gene is TRBJ2-3, the V gene TRBV10-3; a possible D gene is TRBD2 (6 bases). From germline, CDR1 is ENHRY and CDR2 SYGVKD. Trimming removed 3 bases at V and 10 bases at J, with 14 bases between. The CDR3 is 13 amino acids.

J is TRBJ2-3 and V is TRBV5-3; D may correspond to TRBD1 or TRBD2 (7 bases each). TRBV5-3 is an ORF, and what it does is uncertain. The CDR3 is 19 amino acids. V lost 4 bases and J 4 bases, leaving 28 bases between the germline ends. CDR3 in amino acids: CARSHVGRGGRTNPDTQYF. CDR3 sequence (DNA): TGTGCCAGAAGCCACGTCGGCAGGGGGGGAAGGACTAACCCAGATACGCAGTATTTT.

The chain combines TRBV29-1 with TRBJ2-7, with 8 bases lining up with TRBD2. V gave up 6 bases and J gave up 0 bases; unmatched junction bases: 16. Germline assignment: CDR1 SQVTM and CDR2 ANQGSEA. The CDR3 length is 17 residues. CDR3 sequence reads: CSVSDGRGAGASYEQYF. The CDR3 nucleotides are TGCAGCGTATCAGACGGGCGGGGAGCGGGGGCCTCCTACGAGCAGTACTTC.

The V and J genes are TRBV30 and TRBJ2-7; 12 nucleotides match TRBD1. Unmatched junction bases numbered 8, after V lost 4 bases and J lost 4 bases. Germline V gene sequence: CDR1 GTSNPN, CDR2 SVGIG (reference sequence). This CDR3 has 15 amino acids. This chain's CDR3 is CAWKVRDRGRYEQYF. Here the CDR3 DNA reads TGTGCCTGGAAAGTCCGGGACAGGGGGCGATACGAGCAGTACTTC.

The rearrangement uses TRBV4-2 and TRBJ1-1, with D maybe TRBD1 (5 bases). This CDR3 has 15 amino acids. V was pared by 2 bases and J by 6 bases, with 16 bases between. Looked up from germline, CDR1 is LGHNA and CDR2 is YNFKEQ. CDR3 DNA sequence: TGTGCCAGCAGCCAAATCGGTCAGGGTATCGCTGAAGCTTTCTTT. It translates to CASSQIGQGIAEAFF.

J is TRBJ2-5 and V is TRBV18; D is tentatively TRBD1 or TRBD2 (5 bases each). The CDR3 runs to 16 residues. The germline V gene encodes CDR1 KGHSH and CDR2 LQKENI. V dropped 0 bases and J dropped 2 bases, with 13 bases sitting between them. The CDR3 sequence: CASSPPTAGRQETQYF. The DNA for the CDR3 is TGTGCCAGCTCACCACCGACGGCAGGGAGACAAGAGACCCAGTACTTC.

V and J are TRBV25-1 and TRBJ1-4; D gene unclear. Germline CDR1 and CDR2: MGHDK and SYGVNS. The CDR3 consists of 15 residues. Trimming cost V 1 base and J 5 bases, with 11 bases left between them. The CDR3 reads CASSESGRTNEKLFF. In nucleotides, the CDR3 is TGTGCCAGCAGTGAATCTGGACGGACCAATGAAAAACTGTTTTTT.

CDR3 DNA sequence: TGCGCCAGCAGCTTCCTGGTAGGCTCCTACGAGCAGTACTTC. Translating it yields CASSFLVGSYEQYF. The V and J genes are TRBV5-1 and TRBJ2-7; D is uncertain. V shed 2 bases and J shed 0 bases, with 9 bases lying between them. Germline lookup yields CDR1 SGHRS and CDR2 YFSETQ. The CDR3 extends over 14 amino acids.

The CDR3 spells CASSHKTGRDTEAFF. CDR3 in DNA: TGTGCCAGCAGTCACAAGACAGGGCGGGACACTGAAGCTTTCTTT. This chain uses TRBV6-1 with TRBJ1-1; 7 nucleotides align to TRBD1. V was clipped by 5 bases and J by 3 bases; unmatched bases: 9. The CDR3 loop spans 15 amino acids. CDR1 is MNHNS, CDR2 SASEGT, per germline.

Only a few counts were recorded for this clone. The chain uses TRBV27 and TRBJ1-2; possible D gene TRBD1, 5 bases. The V end lost 3 bases, the J end lost 3 bases, and 11 bases lay between the germline ends. The CDR3 is made up of 14 amino acids. Per germline, CDR1 MNHEY and CDR2 SMNVEV (reference sequence). CDR3 nucleotides: TGTGCCAGCAGTTTCTCAGGGACCCACTATGGCTACACCTTC. Its translation is CASSFSGTHYGYTF.

The chain links TRBV6-5 to TRBJ1-3; no definite D call. The CDR3 totals 15 residues. Trimming removed 7 bases from V and 1 base from J, with 14 bases in between. Looked up from germline, CDR1 is MNHEY and CDR2 is SVGAGI. The CDR3: CASIGGPRSGNTIYF. CDR3 coding DNA: TGTGCCAGCATCGGCGGGCCGAGATCTGGAAACACCATATATTTT.

This chain uses TRBV4-1 with TRBJ1-2; weak D call: TRBD1 (5 bases). The germline V gene has CDR1 MGHRA and CDR2 YSYEKL. The V and J ends lost 0 bases and 8 bases respectively, with 19 bases between them. This CDR3 contains 16 residues. CDR3 region: CASSQDGAGTQRGYTF. The CDR3 nucleotides read TGCGCCAGCAGCCAAGATGGAGCCGGGACGCAGAGAGGCTACACCTTC.

The chain is built from TRBV27 and TRBJ1-5, with D possibly TRBD1 on 5 matching bases. Germline-derived CDR1 and CDR2 are MNHEY and SMNVEV (reference sequence). This CDR3 is 17 amino acids long. V was trimmed by 5 bases and J by 9 bases, leaving 26 bases between them. This CDR3 reads CASSPAHSSQGPGPQHF. The CDR3 DNA sequence: TGTGCCAGCAGTCCGGCCCATAGTTCCCAGGGACCGGGGCCCCAGCATTTT.

This clone appeared a single time. The J gene is TRBJ2-3, the V gene TRBV25-1; weak D call: TRBD1 (6 bases). Germline CDR1 and CDR2: MGHDK and SYGVNS. The CDR3 length is 17 residues. V lost 4 bases, J lost 1 base, and 18 bases lay in between. CDR3 nucleotide sequence: TGTGCCAGCAGTGGGGGATGGACAGCCCAACGCACAGATACGCAGTATTTT. Translating gives CASSGGWTAQRTDTQYF. Using reference TRBV25-1 and TRBJ2-3 for the parts outside the CDR3, the full variable domain is EADIYQTPRYLVIGTGKKITLECSQTMGHDKMYWYQQDPGMELHLIHYSYGVNSTEKGDLSSESTVSRIRTEHFPLTLESARPSHTSQYLCASSGGWTAQRTDTQYFGPGTRLTVL.

The V call is TRBV20-1, the J call TRBJ1-2; D not resolved. Trimming cost V 2 bases and J 7 bases, with 5 bases left between them. This CDR3 has 10 residues. Germline CDR1 DFQATT, CDR2 SNEGSKA (reference sequence). In DNA, the CDR3 is TGCAGTGCTAGACCGGGTGGCTACACCTTC. Translated: CSARPGGYTF.

This chain uses TRBV5-4 with TRBJ2-2, with D unresolved. CDR3 size: 14 residues. Trimming shortened V by 0 bases and J by 3 bases, and 6 bases separated the two germline ends. In germline, CDR1 is SGHNT, CDR2 YYREEE (reference sequence). The CDR3 protein is CASSLESHTGELFF. The CDR3 nucleotides are TGTGCCAGCAGCTTGGAATCCCACACCGGGGAGCTGTTTTTT.

The rearrangement links TRBV19 to TRBJ2-5, with 9 bases fitting TRBD2. The CDR3 contains 16 residues. The trim removed 2 bases at V and 2 bases at J, leaving 6 bases unmatched. CDR1 is LNHDA and CDR2 is SQIVND in the germline V gene (reference sequence). The CDR3 DNA is TGTGCCAGTAGTATATTCCTAGCGGGGCAACAAGAGACCCAGTACTTC. Translating gives CASSIFLAGQQETQYF.

The rearrangement links TRBV11-1 to TRBJ1-5; 8 bases agree with TRBD1. Trimming took 5 bases from V and 6 from J; bases not matched to a gene: 3. This CDR3 region has 13 residues. CDR1 and CDR2 from the germline V gene are SGHAT and FQDESV (reference sequence). This chain's CDR3 is CASSPGGSQPQHF. In nucleotides, the CDR3 is TGTGCCAGCAGCCCAGGGGGCAGTCAGCCCCAGCATTTT.

The chain uses TRBV15 and TRBJ2-3; 8 bases line up with TRBD1. This CDR3 is 17 amino acids long. Germline loops: CDR1 LNHNV, CDR2 YYDKDF (reference sequence). Trimming cost V 1 base and J 8 bases; bases outside gene matches: 14. CDR3 sequence: CATSRGREDRADTTQYF. CDR3 in DNA: TGTGCCACCAGCAGAGGGAGGGAGGACAGGGCGGATACTACGCAGTATTTT.

The rearrangement uses TRBV6-5 and TRBJ1-5; D is uncertain. The CDR3 loop spans 14 amino acids. Trimming took off 4 bases at V and 0 bases at J, with 7 bases between the two ends. The V gene's germline CDR1 is MNHEY and CDR2 SVGAGI. CDR3 loop: CASSLGPSNQPQHF. CDR3 coding DNA: TGTGCCAGCAGTTTGGGCCCTAGCAATCAGCCCCAGCATTTT.

The V call is TRBV30, the J call TRBJ1-6; D ambiguous. V lost 2 bases and J 8 bases, leaving 7 bases between the germline ends. The CDR3 is 12 amino acids. In germline, CDR1 is GTSNPN, CDR2 SVGIG (reference sequence). The CDR3 region has the DNA TGTGCCTGGAGTTCTCATTATTCACCCCTCCACTTT. Its protein product is CAWSSHYSPLHF.

The rearrangement links TRBV6-5 to TRBJ2-1, with unresolved D. Trimming stripped 2 bases from V and 4 bases from J, with 12 bases between. This CDR3 spans 15 amino acids. Germline-derived CDR1 and CDR2 are MNHEY and SVGAGI. This CDR3 is CASSYTAPPYNEQFF. CDR3 sequence (DNA): TGTGCCAGCAGTTACACCGCTCCCCCATACAATGAGCAGTTCTTC.

This chain connects TRBV10-3 to TRBJ1-2, with a possible D match to TRBD1 (6 bases). Germline values: CDR1 ENHRY, CDR2 SYGVKD. The CDR3 runs to 13 residues. Trimming took off 7 bases at V and 8 bases at J, with 17 bases between the two ends. CDR3 DNA sequence: TGTGCCATCACCCAGACAGGAAATGAAGGCTACACCTTC. The encoded protein is CAITQTGNEGYTF.

CDR3 sequence (DNA): TGCGCCAGCAGCCTGGGGGGATTCATGAACACTGAAGCTTTCTTT. It specifies CASSLGGFMNTEAFF. The rearrangement joins TRBV5-1 to TRBJ1-1; TRBD1 might be the D (5 bases). Germline CDR1 reads SGHRS; CDR2 reads YFSETQ. The CDR3 has 15 residues. Deletions cut 4 bases from V and 0 bases from J, with 13 bases between.

V is TRBV25-1 and J is TRBJ2-3; D gene ambiguous. V was trimmed by 8 bases and J by 4 bases, leaving 10 bases between them. The germline CDR1 and CDR2 sequences are MGHDK and SYGVNS. The CDR3 totals 12 residues. The CDR3 is CASAVVADTQYF. The CDR3 nucleotides are TGTGCCAGCGCCGTGGTCGCAGATACGCAGTATTTT.

V and J are TRBV6-1 and TRBJ2-6, with D perhaps matching TRBD1 or TRBD2 (6 bases each). Germline assignment: CDR1 MNHNS and CDR2 SASEGT. Trimming cost V 10 bases and J 4 bases, with 8 bases left between them. The CDR3 totals 12 residues. The CDR3 loop is CATGAGANVLTF. For the CDR3, the DNA is TGTGCCACGGGGGCCGGGGCCAACGTCCTGACTTTC.

The V gene is TRBV18, the J gene TRBJ1-4; 8 bases line up with TRBD1. Trimming at V came to 3 bases and at J to 5 bases, leaving 2 bases not matched to a gene. This CDR3 spans 14 amino acids. Germline V lookup: CDR1 KGHSH, CDR2 LQKENI. This CDR3 is CASSPDRENEKLFF. The CDR3 DNA sequence: TGTGCCAGCTCACCGGACAGGGAAAATGAAAAACTGTTTTTT.